Listed here are 27 T cell receptor beta chains from one sample, sequenced in a study of blood T cell repertoires in COVID-19 (TCRdb year 2020). The library relied on the immunoSEQ multiplex PCR assay. TCRdb carries this immuneACCESS record with in-frame sequences only. Its versions omit some clonotypes, under half of them owing to an unresolved V gene in the studies checked, with the rest unexplained. This sample comprises more than 100,000 clones, about four fifths of them detected only once. The ten largest clonotypes hold around 3.9% of the sample. The sequenced sample was peripheral blood. The receptors were gathered from a woman older than 75 with acute or convalescent COVID-19.

The CDR3 region is CASSLGGRAAFF. As DNA, the CDR3 is TGTGCCAGCAGCTTAGGTGGCAGGGCGGCTTTCTTT. The chain combines TRBV7-9 with TRBJ1-1; TRBD1 is a possible D gene (5 bases). Germline CDR1 and CDR2: SEHNR and FQNEAQ (reference sequence). V lost 1 base to trimming and J lost 11 bases, with 11 bases between them. The CDR3 contains 12 residues. Full variable domain (outside the CDR3, taken from reference TRBV7-9 and TRBJ1-1): DTGVSQNPRHKITKRGQNVTFRCDPISEHNRLYWYRQTLGQGPEFLTYFQNEAQLEKSRLLSDRFSAERPKGSFSTLEIQRTEQGDSAMYLCASSLGGRAAFFGQGTRLTVV.

A few counts support this clone. V is TRBV28 and J is TRBJ1-2, with 7 positions matching TRBD1. The germline gives CDR1 MDHEN, CDR2 SYDVKM. The trim removed 4 bases at V and 4 bases at J, leaving 9 bases unmatched. There are 15 residues in the CDR3. The CDR3 here is CASSSTGRRTYGYTF. CDR3 DNA sequence: TGTGCCAGCAGTTCGACAGGGAGGAGGACCTATGGCTACACCTTC.

The chain carries TRBV29-1 and TRBJ1-4; 12 nucleotides align to TRBD1. J gave up 7 bases and V 6 bases, and 0 bases lay outside the gene matches. This CDR3 has 12 residues. The germline gives CDR1 SQVTM, CDR2 ANQGSEA. The CDR3 nucleotides read TGCAGCGTGGGACAGGGGGCTGAAAAACTGTTTTTT. Protein sequence: CSVGQGAEKLFF. Full variable domain (missing parts from reference TRBV29-1 and TRBJ1-4): SAVISQKPSRDICQRGTSLTIQCQVDSQVTMMFWYRQQPGQSLTLIATANQGSEATYESGFVIDKFPISRPNLTFSTLTVSNMSPEDSSIYLCSVGQGAEKLFFGSGTQLSVL.

The V and J genes are TRBV6-2 or TRBV6-3 and TRBJ1-2, with TRBD1 matching over 10 bases. V lost 2 bases to trimming and J lost 4 bases; unmatched junction nucleotides: 10. This CDR3 is 17 amino acids long. Looked up from germline, CDR1 is MNHEY and CDR2 is SVGEGT. CDR3 DNA: TGTGCCAGCAGTTACCGGGGGACAGGGGACCGCGGCTATGGCTACACCTTC. Translation: CASSYRGTGDRGYGYTF.

CDR3 coding DNA: TGTGCCAGCAGTCAAATGAACACTGAAGCTTTCTTT. This sequence encodes CASSQMNTEAFF. V usage is TRBV28 and J usage is TRBJ1-1; D is undetermined. This CDR3 spans 12 amino acids. Trimming removed 5 bases at V and 0 bases at J, with 4 bases between. The germline V gene encodes CDR1 MDHEN and CDR2 SYDVKM.

CDR3 sequence (DNA): TGTGCCAGCAGCTTAGCATCACAGGGATTAAACGAGCAGTACTTC. It is translated as CASSLASQGLNEQYF. This rearrangement joins TRBV7-4 to TRBJ2-7; TRBD1 might be the D (6 bases). This CDR3 spans 15 amino acids. Trimming left V 0 bases short and J 5 bases short, with 14 bases between. From germline, CDR1 is SGHVT and CDR2 SQSDAQ.

This rearrangement joins TRBV10-1 to TRBJ1-1; D is uncertain. V lost 4 bases and J 4 bases, leaving 10 bases between the germline ends. The CDR3 contains 13 residues. The germline CDR1 and CDR2 sequences are WNHNN and SYGVQD (reference sequence). CDR3: CASSAGLATEAFF. In DNA, the CDR3 is TGCGCCAGCAGTGCTGGACTGGCCACTGAAGCTTTCTTT.

The genes are TRBV5-4 and TRBJ1-1; no definite D call. The CDR3 extends over 15 amino acids. V was cut by 1 base and J by 0 bases, with 10 bases left in between. CDR1 is SGHNT and CDR2 is YYREEE in the germline V gene (reference sequence). The CDR3 sequence is CASSLKSQMNTEAFF. In DNA form, the CDR3 reads TGTGCCAGCAGCTTGAAATCACAAATGAACACTGAAGCTTTCTTT.

V usage is TRBV4-2 and J usage is TRBJ1-4, with D perhaps matching TRBD1 (6 bases). The germline gives CDR1 LGHNA, CDR2 YNFKEQ. This CDR3 contains 16 residues. The ends were cut back, 2 bases at V and 5 bases at J, with 15 bases in the middle. In DNA, the CDR3 is TGTGCCAGCAGCCAACGGGTGGGGGACATAAATGAAAAACTGTTTTTT. Amino acids: CASSQRVGDINEKLFF.

The J gene is TRBJ1-1, the V gene TRBV5-1, with 9 positions matching TRBD1. Germline CDR1 reads SGHRS; CDR2 reads YFSETQ. V was clipped by 7 bases and J by 1 base; unmatched bases: 5. CDR3 length: 14 residues. CDR3 region: CASAMTGGNTEAFF. The CDR3 DNA sequence: TGCGCCAGCGCAATGACAGGGGGGAACACTGAAGCTTTCTTT.

V and J are TRBV4-3 and TRBJ2-1; 13 positions agree with TRBD2. This CDR3 has 15 residues. Trimming cost V 4 bases and J 8 bases; bases outside gene matches: 5. Looked up from germline, CDR1 is LGHNA and CDR2 is YSLEER. The CDR3 reads CASSLGTSGIYEQFF. CDR3 sequence (DNA): TGCGCCAGCAGCCTCGGGACTAGCGGGATCTATGAGCAGTTCTTC.

J is TRBJ1-2 and V is TRBV7-2, with 9 bases matching TRBD1. The J segment lost 12 bases and the V segment lost 2 bases, leaving 7 bases of the junction unmatched. This CDR3 has 13 amino acids. Germline V gives CDR1 SGHTA, CDR2 FQGNSA. The DNA for the CDR3 is TGTGCCAGCAGCTTAAGACAGGGGGTACCAAACACCTTC. As protein: CASSLRQGVPNTF.

The chain combines TRBV24-1 with TRBJ2-3, with D uncertain. Per the germline V gene, CDR1 is KGHDR and CDR2 is SFDVKD. The CDR3 runs to 15 residues. With 2 bases removed from V and 0 bases from J, the gap between germline ends came to 8 bases. CDR3 nucleotides: TGTGCCACCAGTGATTCGTCAACTAGCACAGATACGCAGTATTTT. Protein sequence: CATSDSSTSTDTQYF.

In its sample, this clone was seen a few times. The CDR3 DNA sequence: TGTGCCAGTAGAAGACGAGGGTCCTCCGGACGAAACACTGAAGCTTTCTTT. Translation: CASRRRGSSGRNTEAFF. The chain recombines TRBV19 with TRBJ1-1, with D unclear. In germline, CDR1 is LNHDA, CDR2 SQIVND (reference sequence). This CDR3 is built from 17 residues. V lost 6 bases to trimming and J lost 2 bases, with 22 bases between them. The variable domain in full, completed from reference TRBV19 and TRBJ1-1, reads DGGITQSPKYLFRKEGQNVTLSCEQNLNHDAMYWYRQDPGQGLRLIYYSQIVNDFQKGDIAEGYSVSREKKESFPLTVTSAQKNPTAFYLCASRRRGSSGRNTEAFFGQGTRLTVV.

V is TRBV19 and J is TRBJ1-1; the D gene is possibly TRBD1 (6 bases). The V and J ends lost 7 bases and 9 bases respectively, with 24 bases between them. Looked up from germline, CDR1 is LNHDA and CDR2 is SQIVND (reference sequence). The CDR3 length is 15 residues. As DNA, the CDR3 is TGTGCCAGTAACGAGGGGGTGGGGACAACTGCCCAAGCTTTCTTT. Protein sequence: CASNEGVGTTAQAFF.

This rearrangement joins TRBV24-1 to TRBJ2-3; 7 positions match TRBD1. The V and J ends lost 2 bases and 0 bases, in that order; junction bases with no gene match: 4. Germline lookup yields CDR1 KGHDR and CDR2 SFDVKD. CDR3 length equals 16 residues. The CDR3 nucleotides read TGTGCCACCAGTGATTGGACAGGCGTTAGCACAGATACGCAGTATTTT. This translates into CATSDWTGVSTDTQYF.

This clone was counted between two and nine times. V usage is TRBV7-8 and J usage is TRBJ2-1; 14 bases map to TRBD2. Germline-derived CDR1 and CDR2 are SGHVS and FQNEAQ. CDR3 length: 16 amino acids. Trimming cost V 3 bases and J 8 bases; bases outside gene matches: 6. CDR3 nucleotides: TGTGCCAGCAGCTTGGGGACTAGCGGGAGTCTGCATGAGCAGTTCTTC. Its translation is CASSLGTSGSLHEQFF. The variable domain in full, completed from reference TRBV7-8 and TRBJ2-1, reads GAGVSQSPRYKVAKRGQDVALRCDPISGHVSLFWYQQALGQGPEFLTYFQNEAQLDKSGLPSDRFFAERPEGSVSTLKIQRTQQEDSAVYLCASSLGTSGSLHEQFFGPGTRLTVL.

This sequence joins TRBV19 and TRBJ2-3; D gene ambiguous. Germline V gene data show CDR1 as LNHDA and CDR2 as SQIVND (reference sequence). Deletions cut 1 base from V and 6 bases from J, with 8 bases between. This CDR3 contains 13 residues. CDR3 protein: CASSIGNQDTQYF. The CDR3 DNA reads TGTGCCAGTAGTATAGGTAATCAGGATACGCAGTATTTT.

The chain combines TRBV7-2 with TRBJ2-7; D may be TRBD2 (6 bases). Germline CDR1 SGHTA, CDR2 FQGNSA. This CDR3 contains 14 residues. Deletions cut 0 bases from V and 4 bases from J, with 10 bases between. The CDR3 sequence: CASSLARGSYEQYF. The CDR3 DNA reads TGTGCCAGCAGCTTAGCGCGGGGCTCATACGAGCAGTACTTC. The whole variable domain, filled in from reference TRBV7-2 and TRBJ2-7, reads GAGVSQSPSNKVTEKGKDVELRCDPISGHTALYWYRQSLGQGLEFLIYFQGNSAPDKSGLPSDRFSAERTGGSVSTLTIQRTQQEDSAVYLCASSLARGSYEQYFGPGTRLTVT.

The chain carries TRBV12-3 or TRBV12-4 and TRBJ2-6; D unclear. Deletions cut 6 bases from V and 0 bases from J, with 3 bases between. There are 13 residues in the CDR3. The CDR3 sequence: CASSYSGANVLTF. CDR3 bases: TGTGCCAGCAGCTACTCTGGGGCCAACGTCCTGACTTTC.

This chain uses TRBV14 with TRBJ2-5, with 7 bases that match TRBD2. The ends lost 4 bases at V and 5 bases at J; junction bases unmatched: 10. This CDR3 has 15 residues. CDR1 and CDR2 (germline): SGHDN, FVKESK. CDR3 residues: CASSRYGGSGETQYF. The DNA of the CDR3 is TGTGCCAGCAGCCGATACGGGGGGTCCGGGGAGACCCAGTACTTC. Looking up the rest from reference TRBV14 and TRBJ2-5 gives the full variable domain: EAGVTQFPSHSVIEKGQTVTLRCDPISGHDNLYWYRRVMGKEIKFLLHFVKESKQDESGMPNNRFLAERTGGTYSTLKVQPAELEDSGVYFCASSRYGGSGETQYFGPGTRLLVL.

This CDR3 is CASSLNRANEQYF. The CDR3 bases are TGTGCCAGCAGTTTGAACAGGGCCAACGAGCAGTACTTC. V gene TRBV27 combines with J gene TRBJ2-7; maybe TRBD1 (6 bases). The CDR3 extends over 13 amino acids. From germline, CDR1 is MNHEY and CDR2 SMNVEV (reference sequence). Trimming left V 3 bases short and J 5 bases short, with 11 bases between.

The chain carries TRBV14 and TRBJ2-1; no firm D call. Germline loops: CDR1 SGHDN, CDR2 FVKESK. Trimming left V 1 base short and J 4 bases short, with 8 bases between. The CDR3 is 14 residues long. The CDR3: CASSQASVYNEQFF. CDR3 in DNA: TGTGCCAGCAGCCAAGCCTCGGTTTACAATGAGCAGTTCTTC.

The chain links TRBV7-8 to TRBJ1-2; tentative D call: TRBD1 (5 bases). Deletions cut 4 bases from V and 8 bases from J, with 20 bases between. This CDR3 has 15 residues. The germline V gene encodes CDR1 SGHVS and CDR2 FQNEAQ. The CDR3 DNA sequence: TGTGCCAGCAGCTCCTTGTGGGGGGACCCTTCAGGCTACACCTTC. Its protein product is CASSSLWGDPSGYTF.

This chain uses TRBV19 with TRBJ1-5; no clear D gene. V was shortened by 2 bases and J by 5 bases, with 4 bases between the two germline ends. The germline V gene encodes CDR1 LNHDA and CDR2 SQIVND (reference sequence). This CDR3 is built from 12 residues. CDR3 sequence reads: CASSIPYQPQHF. CDR3 DNA sequence: TGTGCCAGTAGTATACCTTATCAGCCCCAGCATTTT.

As regards this clone: A much larger clone lies one base from this, so it may be a read error. The chain links TRBV19 to TRBJ1-1; 8 bases agree with TRBD1. Germline CDR1 LNHDA, CDR2 SQIVND (reference sequence). The ends lost 5 bases at V and 0 bases at J; junction bases unmatched: 2. The CDR3 sequence is 14 residues long. The chain's CDR3 is CASSLGQVNTEAFF. DNA of the CDR3: TGTGCCAGTAGTCTGGGACAGGTGAACACTGAAGCTTTCTTT.

The chain recombines TRBV7-3 with TRBJ2-1; D uncertain. The V and J ends lost 1 base and 4 bases respectively, with 5 bases between them. The germline CDR1 and CDR2 sequences are SGHTA and FQGTGA. The CDR3 consists of 13 residues. The CDR3: CASSLRQYNEQFF. The CDR3 bases are TGTGCCAGCAGCTTAAGGCAGTACAATGAGCAGTTCTTC.